The clone carrying this T cell receptor beta chain was seen ten or more times. TCRdb recomputed calls from the multiplex PCR reads with MiXCR, one row per CDR3 protein. The sample includes roughly 86,000 distinct CDR3 sequences, approximately 19% of them seen just once. This specimen belongs to a study of breast tumors, draining lymph nodes, adjacent tissues. Samples came from axillary lymph nodes draining the breast cancer. Germline loops: CDR1 LNHDA, CDR2 SQIVND (reference sequence). CDR3 length: 13 residues. Between the trimmed V and J ends, which lost 3 bases and 3 bases, there was a span of 5 bases.

The chain recombines TRBV19 with TRBJ2-2; D not certain. The receptor's source is a female donor with breast cancer. Some clones in this sample may be carry-over from other donors' samples. Sample: axillary lymph node tissue. CDR3 DNA: TGTGCCAGTAGTATCGAAGACACCGGGGAGCTGTTTTTT. Residues: CASSIEDTGELFF.